The sequence of this TCR beta chain was determined in a study of T cell changes during pregnancy in multiple sclerosis. Clones were read by immunoSEQ multiplex PCR, and TCRdb kept only the in-frame ones, dropping some. The sample carries 40,000 to 45,000 clones, 90% recorded once. The germline gives CDR1 MNHEY, CDR2 SVGAGI. This CDR3 is built from 12 residues. Trimming removed 5 bases at V and 11 bases at J, with 15 bases between. The source of this sequence is a female donor with multiple sclerosis, enrolled in a pregnancy study. Sequenced here: CD4+ T cells from peripheral blood mononuclear cells, sampled before pregnancy. The chain combines TRBV6-5 with TRBJ1-1, with D perhaps matching TRBD1 (5 bases). The CDR3 protein is CASSRIGGEAFF. The CDR3 coding sequence is TGTGCCAGCAGTCGGATCGGGGGTGAGGCTTTCTTT.